This T cell receptor (beta chain) was obtained from a study of T-cell reconstitution after alpha-beta-depleted transplantation in children. This clonotype has a count of ten or more. A TCRbeta library incorporating unique molecular identifiers was prepared. TCRdb used MiXCR to reprocess the PCR reads, holding one entry per CDR3 protein. The table lists around 600,000 distinct CDR3 sequences, around a sixth of them singletons. The clonotype was recovered from a human donor who donated a stem cell graft to a child with acute myeloid leukemia. Sample: PBMCs from the stem cell graft donor, taken from the stem cell graft.

Here the CDR3 reads CSVVGLYQETQYF. The CDR3 DNA reads as TGCAGCGTTGTAGGGCTGTACCAAGAGACCCAGTACTTC. V and J are TRBV29-1 and TRBJ2-5; unclear D gene. CDR1 is SQVTM and CDR2 is ANQGSEA in the germline V gene. The CDR3 has 13 amino acids. V was shortened by 4 bases and J by 0 bases, with 9 bases between the two germline ends.